A single sample is the source of the 30 T cell receptor beta chains below, sequenced in a study of blood T cell repertoires in COVID-19. Profiled with immunoSEQ multiplex PCR; TCRdb holds only in-frame clones, not every one. Among approximately 220,000 clones listed, approximately 88% were seen once. Sample: peripheral blood. These receptors all come from a man in his forties or fifties with acute or convalescent COVID-19.

This chain uses TRBV10-2 with TRBJ1-4, with 10 bases aligning to TRBD1. V dropped 6 bases and J dropped 8; count of bases not matched to a gene: 3. The germline CDR1 and CDR2 sequences are WSHSY and SAAADI. The CDR3 contains 13 residues. In DNA form, the CDR3 reads TGCGCCAGCAGGGACAGGGGGGAGGAAAAACTGTTTTTT. Translated, it gives CASRDRGEEKLFF.

CDR3 in DNA: TGCGCCAGCAGCCTGATGGGGGGGATGGGAAGCAATCAGCCCCAGCATTTT. It translates to CASSLMGGMGSNQPQHF. The chain joins TRBV23-1 to TRBJ1-5; D might be TRBD1 (5 bases). TRBV23-1 is annotated as an ORF whose role is uncertain. CDR3 length: 17 amino acids. V lost 6 bases and J lost 1, with 19 bases in between.

The chain recombines TRBV6-2 or TRBV6-3 with TRBJ1-1; TRBD1 aligns across 8 bases. The CDR3 spans 13 residues. The ends lost 2 bases at V and 9 bases at J; junction bases unmatched: 5. Germline V gene sequence: CDR1 MNHEY, CDR2 SVGEGT. CDR3 nucleotide sequence: TGTGCCAGCAGTTACACCAACAGGGGGAAAGCTTTCTTT. Translation gives CASSYTNRGKAFF.

This sequence joins TRBV30 and TRBJ2-1, with D unresolved. V was pared by 1 base and J by 3 bases, with 13 bases between. This CDR3 has 15 residues. The V gene's germline CDR1 is GTSNPN and CDR2 SVGIG (reference sequence). The CDR3, as DNA: TGTGCCTGGAGTGAGGCACAGACGAGCTACAATGAGCAGTTCTTC. This encodes CAWSEAQTSYNEQFF.

Comments on this clone: The sample contains more than one DNA sequence encoding this CDR3. The rearrangement joins TRBV3-1 (or the pseudogene TRBV3-2) to TRBJ1-5; no clear D gene. CDR3 length equals 14 residues. Trimming pared 1 base from V and 1 base from J, leaving 5 bases between. Germline CDR1 is LGHDT and CDR2 is YNNKEL (reference sequence). Here the CDR3 DNA reads TGTGCCAGCAGCCAAGGGCGGAGCAATCAGCCCCAGCATTTT. As protein: CASSQGRSNQPQHF.

As DNA, the CDR3 is TGTGCCTGGAGCCTAGGGAGGGGGACCTTCTACGAGCAGTACTTC. Translated, it gives CAWSLGRGTFYEQYF. V and J are TRBV30 and TRBJ2-7; perhaps TRBD2 as D (7 bases). This CDR3 region has 15 residues. The germline gives CDR1 GTSNPN, CDR2 SVGIG (reference sequence). Between the trimmed V and J ends, which lost 3 bases and 3 bases, there was a span of 18 bases.

This sequence joins TRBV3-1 (or the pseudogene TRBV3-2) and TRBJ1-2, with a tentative D call TRBD1 (6 bases). The germline V gene has CDR1 LGHDT and CDR2 YNNKEL (reference sequence). The V gene lost 1 base and the J gene lost 8 bases, with 23 bases spanning the gap. The CDR3 sequence is 17 residues long. This CDR3 is CASSQGIISGVNLGYTF. CDR3 DNA: TGTGCCAGCAGCCAAGGTATCATCTCAGGGGTTAATTTGGGCTACACCTTC.

The chain joins TRBV5-1 to TRBJ1-6; 7 bases agree with TRBD1. J was trimmed by 6 bases and V by 1 base; bases with no gene match: 4. CDR1 and CDR2 (germline): SGHRS, YFSETQ. This CDR3 has 15 residues. The CDR3 here is CASSLSGGGNSPLHF. CDR3 bases: TGCGCCAGCAGCTTGTCAGGGGGAGGTAATTCACCCCTCCACTTT.

The chain employs TRBV3-1 (or the pseudogene TRBV3-2) and TRBJ2-7, with D perhaps TRBD1 (5 bases). The V gene lost 4 bases and the J gene lost 9 bases, with 28 bases spanning the gap. Germline V gives CDR1 LGHDT, CDR2 YNNKEL (reference sequence). CDR3 size: 17 residues. CDR3 sequence: CASSPDLGLGIRTGQYF. CDR3 DNA sequence: TGTGCCAGCAGCCCAGACCTGGGGTTAGGGATCCGTACAGGGCAGTACTTC.

The chain links TRBV19 to TRBJ1-5, with D hard to call. Germline V gene sequence: CDR1 LNHDA, CDR2 SQIVND (reference sequence). The CDR3 consists of 15 residues. Trimming pared 2 bases from V and 0 bases from J, leaving 8 bases between. CDR3 amino acids: CASSIPGYSNQPQHF. For the CDR3, the DNA is TGTGCCAGTAGTATACCAGGCTATAGCAATCAGCCCCAGCATTTT.

The chain employs TRBV5-1 and TRBJ2-1, with 12 bases aligning to TRBD2. The CDR3 has 16 residues. The germline CDR1 and CDR2 sequences are SGHRS and YFSETQ. Unmatched junction bases numbered 10, after V lost 4 bases and J lost 8 bases. DNA for the CDR3: TGCGCCAGCAGCCCGCCCCTAGCGGGAGGGCATGATGAGCAGTTCTTC. This gives the protein CASSPPLAGGHDEQFF.

The chain joins TRBV5-1 to TRBJ1-2; 7 bases map to TRBD1. V dropped 4 bases and J dropped 8; count of bases not matched to a gene: 14. The germline gives CDR1 SGHRS, CDR2 YFSETQ. The CDR3 spans 15 residues. The CDR3 loop reads CASSPGQPFYGGYTF. The CDR3 nucleotides read TGCGCCAGCAGCCCGGGACAGCCATTCTATGGCGGCTACACCTTC.

The table lists this clone with a few counts. The genes are TRBV4-2 and TRBJ2-5, with 7 nucleotides matching TRBD2. With 4 bases clipped from V and 5 bases from J, the junction kept 10 bases outside the gene matches. The CDR3 contains 15 residues. Germline loops: CDR1 LGHNA, CDR2 YNFKEQ. CDR3 nucleotides: TGTGCCAGCAGCCGTACGGCGGGAGTGGGGGAGACCCAGTACTTC. The encoded protein is CASSRTAGVGETQYF.

This sequence joins TRBV7-7 and TRBJ2-2; D is unresolved. The CDR3 extends over 12 amino acids. V shed 5 bases and J shed 4 bases, with 5 bases lying between them. Germline-derived CDR1 and CDR2 are SSHAT and FNYEAQ (reference sequence). In nucleotides, the CDR3 is TGTGCCAGCAGCCGAGGCACCGGGGAGCTGTTTTTT. It encodes CASSRGTGELFF.

The V and J genes are TRBV19 and TRBJ1-2, with no clear D. CDR1 LNHDA and CDR2 SQIVND come from the germline V gene (reference sequence). The CDR3 totals 13 residues. The V end was cut by 0 bases, the J end by 8 bases, with 10 bases between. The CDR3, as DNA: TGTGCCAGTAGTATAGATCGGGGATCCGGCTACACCTTC. Its translation: CASSIDRGSGYTF.

The chain combines TRBV3-1 (or the pseudogene TRBV3-2) with TRBJ1-5; no clear D. CDR3 length: 18 amino acids. The V end lost 7 bases, the J end lost 1 base, and 23 bases lay between the germline ends. Germline values: CDR1 LGHDT, CDR2 YNNKEL (reference sequence). CDR3 in DNA: TGTGCCAGCACCCTCCTCCGACACTTTAGGGAGAGCAATCAGCCCCAGCATTTT. Translation gives CASTLLRHFRESNQPQHF.

There are a few counts of this clone. The chain links TRBV25-1 to TRBJ1-1, with 10 bases fitting TRBD1. With 8 bases clipped from V and 4 bases from J, the junction kept 4 bases outside the gene matches. Per the germline V gene, CDR1 is MGHDK and CDR2 is SYGVNS. The CDR3 contains 13 residues. In DNA, the CDR3 is TGTGCCAGCGGAGGACAGGGGGTCACTGAAGCTTTCTTT. This encodes CASGGQGVTEAFF.

This clone was counted between two and nine times. This chain joins TRBV9 and TRBJ2-7; 13 bases agree with TRBD2. This CDR3 comprises 15 residues. Germline CDR1 is SGDLS and CDR2 is YYNGEE. V dropped 4 bases and J dropped 9; count of bases not matched to a gene: 10. CDR3 residues: CASSPDGLAGESQYF. In DNA form, the CDR3 reads TGTGCCAGCAGCCCAGATGGACTAGCGGGAGAATCGCAGTACTTC.

The chain combines TRBV18 with TRBJ1-2, with D maybe TRBD1 (5 bases). The V end was cut by 5 bases, the J end by 2 bases, with 18 bases between. Germline CDR1 reads KGHSH; CDR2 reads LQKENI. This CDR3 region has 16 residues. CDR3 in DNA: TGTGCCAGCTCATCTAACCGCGGGGCTACCAACTATGGCTACACCTTC. Amino acids: CASSSNRGATNYGYTF.

J is TRBJ2-3 and V is TRBV7-2; 11 nucleotides align to TRBD2. V trimming: 5 bases; J trimming: 0 bases; junction bases outside the gene matches: 4. Germline V gene sequence: CDR1 SGHTA, CDR2 FQGNSA. The CDR3 runs to 16 residues. The DNA for the CDR3 is TGTGCCAGCAGCCCCCGGACTAGCGGGAGCACAGATACGCAGTATTTT. Its translation is CASSPRTSGSTDTQYF. The entire variable domain, with the rest obtained from reference TRBV7-2 and TRBJ2-3, is as follows: GAGVSQSPSNKVTEKGKDVELRCDPISGHTALYWYRQSLGQGLEFLIYFQGNSAPDKSGLPSDRFSAERTGGSVSTLTIQRTQQEDSAVYLCASSPRTSGSTDTQYFGPGTRLTVL.

J is TRBJ2-7 and V is TRBV7-9; no clear D gene. Germline assignment: CDR1 SEHNR and CDR2 FQNEAQ (reference sequence). Trimming left V 6 bases short and J 7 bases short, with 19 bases between. This CDR3 comprises 14 residues. The CDR3 loop is CASRPQRSPSEQYF. CDR3 DNA: TGTGCCAGCAGGCCCCAGCGATCCCCTAGTGAGCAGTACTTC.

This chain uses TRBV27 with TRBJ2-3; 8 bases line up with TRBD1. The CDR3 is made up of 11 amino acids. The V and J ends lost 6 bases and 8 bases, in that order; junction bases with no gene match: 1. Germline V gene sequence: CDR1 MNHEY, CDR2 SMNVEV (reference sequence). This chain's CDR3 is CASRTGVTQYF. The CDR3 DNA follows: TGTGCCAGCAGGACAGGGGTTACGCAGTATTTT.

J is TRBJ1-1 and V is TRBV18; the D gene is possibly TRBD1 (6 bases). Trimming left V 0 bases short and J 2 bases short, with 10 bases between. This CDR3 is built from 15 residues. CDR1 is KGHSH, CDR2 LQKENI, per germline. The CDR3 nucleotides read TGTGCCAGCTCACCACCGGGGGGGCACAACACTGAAGCTTTCTTT. Residues: CASSPPGGHNTEAFF.

The chain has TRBV11-1 and TRBJ2-1, with 7 bases matching TRBD2. CDR1 and CDR2 from the germline V gene are SGHAT and FQDESV (reference sequence). This CDR3 comprises 16 residues. J was trimmed by 0 bases and V by 5 bases; bases with no gene match: 7. The DNA of the CDR3 is TGTGCCAGCAGCCTTGGGGGGGGTCTCTCCTACAATGAGCAGTTCTTC. It specifies CASSLGGGLSYNEQFF. Full variable domain (rest looked up from reference TRBV11-1 and TRBJ2-1): EAEVAQSPRYKITEKSQAVAFWCDPISGHATLYWYRQILGQGPELLVQFQDESVVDDSQLPKDRFSAERLKGVDSTLKIQPAELGDSAMYLCASSLGGGLSYNEQFFGPGTRLTVL.

The chain is built from TRBV4-2 and TRBJ2-7; D is perhaps TRBD1 (6 bases). Germline CDR1 is LGHNA and CDR2 is YNFKEQ. CDR3 size: 15 residues. V was shortened by 0 bases and J by 4 bases, with 13 bases between the two germline ends. DNA for the CDR3: TGTGCCAGCAGCCAAGATACCCAGGGGTCATACGAGCAGTACTTC. This sequence encodes CASSQDTQGSYEQYF.

This clone has a single count. The chain carries TRBV19 and TRBJ2-7; 15 nucleotides agree with TRBD2. This CDR3 is built from 15 residues. Germline CDR1 LNHDA, CDR2 SQIVND (reference sequence). The ends lost 5 bases at V and 6 bases at J; junction bases unmatched: 5. CDR3 DNA: TGTGCCAGTAGTGCCAGGACTAGCGGGAGGGGCGAGCAGTACTTC. Protein: CASSARTSGRGEQYF.

The V and J genes are TRBV7-2 and TRBJ1-3; the match to TRBD1 covers 7 bases. The CDR3 sequence is 15 residues long. The ends lost 2 bases at V and 4 bases at J; junction bases unmatched: 5. Germline V lookup: CDR1 SGHTA, CDR2 FQGNSA. CDR3 DNA sequence: TGTGCCAGCAGCTTAACAGGGGCGCGGGGAAACACCATATATTTT. The encoded protein is CASSLTGARGNTIYF.

This chain uses TRBV15 with TRBJ1-2, with 7 bases identical to TRBD1. Germline trimming cut 4 bases from V and 4 bases from J; bases unmatched to any gene: 6. The CDR3 length is 14 residues. CDR1 and CDR2 from the germline V gene are LNHNV and YYDKDF (reference sequence). The chain's CDR3 is CATSNNRGGYGYTF. The CDR3 DNA reads TGTGCCACCAGCAACAACAGGGGTGGCTATGGCTACACCTTC.

V and J are TRBV4-3 and TRBJ2-7, with a possible D match to TRBD1 (6 bases). The germline V and J ends were trimmed by 1 base and 3 bases, with 10 bases remaining between them. CDR3 size: 14 residues. Germline assignment: CDR1 LGHNA and CDR2 YSLEER. CDR3 sequence reads: CASSQATGFYEQYF. For the CDR3, the DNA is TGCGCCAGCAGCCAAGCGACAGGATTCTACGAGCAGTACTTC.

The genes are TRBV5-4 and TRBJ2-3; no reliable D call. The length of the CDR3 is 14 residues. Trimming took off 2 bases at V and 8 bases at J, with 15 bases between the two ends. Germline-derived CDR1 and CDR2 are SGHNT and YYREEE (reference sequence). CDR3 coding DNA: TGTGCCAGCAGCTTTTATGAACGGTCGGTTACGCAGTATTTT. Its protein product is CASSFYERSVTQYF.